This TCR beta chain was documented in a study of CD8 T cells in Susac syndrome. The RNA input was about 0.45 to 1 ug, and it was reverse transcribed with random hexamers. Coverage of TCR beta CDR3 amplification by immunoSEQ multiplex PCR extended to 54 Vbeta and 13 Jbeta. TCRdb analysed the immunoSEQ multiplex PCR reads with MiXCR anew, one entry per CDR3 protein. This repertoire shows about 160,000 distinct CDR3 sequences, around 93% found once; its top ten account for more than 0.11%. Germline assignment: CDR1 KGHSH and CDR2 LQKENI. The CDR3 is made up of 14 amino acids. V was clipped by 1 base and J by 4 bases, with 7 bases between them. Isolation of CD8+ and CD4+ T cells was performed negatively, whereas enrichment of TEMRA cells was done by FACS.

The sequencing sample was made of CD4+ T cells from PBMCs. This rearrangement joins TRBV18 to TRBJ1-4; possible D gene TRBD1, 5 bases. The sequence derives from a human donor in good health. CDR3 bases: TGTGCCAGCTCACCACAGGGGTTTAATGAAAAACTGTTTTTT. Encoded protein: CASSPQGFNEKLFF.